A single sample is the source of the 22 T cell receptor beta chains below, sequenced in a study of identical twins. Each CDR3 protein gets one entry after TCRdb re-called the 5' RACE reads with MiXCR. The sample carries a few hundred thousand distinct CDR3 sequences, 12% recorded once. The same specimen was also included in a second study, on yellow fever vaccine responses in identical twins.

The specimen was memory (CD45RO+) T cells sorted from blood. The origin of the receptors is a young woman in good health.

The chain carries TRBV7-2 and TRBJ2-2, with 14 nucleotides matching TRBD2. Germline assignment: CDR1 SGHTA and CDR2 FQGNSA. The CDR3 runs to 15 residues. The ends lost 4 bases at V and 8 bases at J; junction bases unmatched: 3. CDR3 region: CASSSGTSGSGELFF. CDR3 sequence (DNA): TGTGCCAGCAGCTCCGGGACTAGCGGGAGTGGGGAGCTGTTTTTT.

V gene TRBV5-1 combines with J gene TRBJ2-6, with 10 nucleotides matching TRBD1. The V segment lost 4 bases and the J segment 0 bases; nucleotides outside the gene matches: 7. Germline CDR1 reads SGHRS; CDR2 reads YFSETQ. The CDR3 contains 18 residues. CDR3 DNA sequence: TGCGCCAGCAGCCCCGGGACAGGGGTTCCCTCTGGGGCCAACGTCCTGACTTTC. It is translated as CASSPGTGVPSGANVLTF.

The chain has TRBV5-1 and TRBJ2-5; D is perhaps TRBD2 (6 bases). This CDR3 is 14 amino acids long. The V and J ends lost 1 base and 1 base respectively, with 8 bases between them. In germline, CDR1 is SGHRS, CDR2 YFSETQ. CDR3 sequence reads: CASSLMGGQETQYF. In DNA, the CDR3 is TGCGCCAGCAGCTTGATGGGAGGCCAAGAGACCCAGTACTTC.

This clonotype was observed a handful of times. The V gene is TRBV9, the J gene TRBJ2-7, with 10 nucleotides matching TRBD2. The germline V gene encodes CDR1 SGDLS and CDR2 YYNGEE. This CDR3 contains 16 residues. V was pared by 2 bases and J by 0 bases, with 5 bases of the junction left unmatched. CDR3 nucleotide sequence: TGTGCCAGCAGCGTTACTAGCGGGGCACGCTCCTACGAGCAGTACTTC. It encodes CASSVTSGARSYEQYF. Full variable domain (rest looked up from reference TRBV9 and TRBJ2-7): DSGVTQTPKHLITATGQRVTLRCSPRSGDLSVYWYQQSLDQGLQFLIQYYNGEERAKGNILERFSAQQFPDLHSELNLSSLELGDSALYFCASSVTSGARSYEQYFGPGTRLTVT.

In its sample, this clonotype was seen many times. The chain links TRBV5-1 to TRBJ2-5, with 8 bases that match TRBD1. This CDR3 has 15 residues. After removal of 1 base from V and 1 base from J, the junction contained 3 bases not matched to a gene. Germline loops: CDR1 SGHRS, CDR2 YFSETQ. CDR3: CASSLRTGGQETQYF. CDR3 coding DNA: TGCGCCAGCAGCTTGAGAACAGGGGGCCAAGAGACCCAGTACTTC.

This chain connects TRBV5-1 to TRBJ2-5; D is ambiguous. V lost 4 bases and J 5 bases, leaving 12 bases between the germline ends. The length of the CDR3 is 13 residues. Per germline, CDR1 SGHRS and CDR2 YFSETQ. CDR3 sequence reads: CASSQRLWETQYF. The DNA of the CDR3 is TGCGCCAGCAGCCAACGTTTGTGGGAGACCCAGTACTTC.

This clonotype showed up just a few times. The genes are TRBV3-1 and TRBJ1-2, with 8 nucleotides matching TRBD1. Germline values: CDR1 LGHDT, CDR2 YNNKEL (reference sequence). Losses at the gene ends were 4 bases for V and 8 bases for J; bases not matched to a gene: 0. This CDR3 is 11 amino acids long. The CDR3 DNA is TGTGCCAGCAGCCGGGACAGGGGCTACACCTTC. Translation gives CASSRDRGYTF.

The V call is TRBV5-6, the J call TRBJ2-5, with a tentative D call TRBD1 (5 bases). CDR3 length equals 16 residues. The ends were cut back, 1 base at V and 1 base at J, with 14 bases in the middle. Germline V gene lookup returns CDR1 SGHDT and CDR2 YYEEEE. The CDR3: CASSLNRWLSQETQYF. The CDR3 coding sequence is TGTGCCAGCAGCTTGAACAGGTGGTTAAGCCAAGAGACCCAGTACTTC.

The J gene is TRBJ2-5, the V gene TRBV5-1, with 8 nucleotides matching TRBD2. CDR3 length: 15 residues. J gave up 5 bases and V 4 bases, and 10 bases lay outside the gene matches. CDR1 is SGHRS and CDR2 is YFSETQ in the germline V gene. The chain's CDR3 is CASSRAHTSGETQYF. CDR3 nucleotides: TGCGCCAGCAGCCGAGCTCATACTAGCGGCGAGACCCAGTACTTC.

The table lists this clonotype with a few counts. The V call is TRBV3-1, the J call TRBJ1-2, with D hard to call. CDR3 length: 13 amino acids. Trimming left V 4 bases short and J 5 bases short, with 11 bases between. Germline values: CDR1 LGHDT, CDR2 YNNKEL (reference sequence). The chain's CDR3 is CASSPLGMYGYTF. Here the CDR3 DNA reads TGTGCCAGCAGCCCCTTAGGGATGTATGGCTACACCTTC.

A few counts support this clonotype. The genes are TRBV5-1 and TRBJ1-4; no reliable D call. Trimming shortened V by 5 bases and J by 4 bases, and 9 bases separated the two germline ends. CDR3 length: 13 amino acids. Germline CDR1 and CDR2: SGHRS and YFSETQ. The CDR3 sequence is CASRAEVNEKLFF. CDR3 DNA: TGCGCCAGCAGGGCAGAAGTTAATGAAAAACTGTTTTTT.

V gene TRBV24-1 combines with J gene TRBJ2-5; 9 bases agree with TRBD1. Per the germline V gene, CDR1 is KGHDR and CDR2 is SFDVKD. The CDR3 runs to 16 residues. V gave up 4 bases and J gave up 5 bases; unmatched junction bases: 10. CDR3 residues: CATSDPVQGATETQYF. CDR3 DNA sequence: TGTGCCACCAGTGACCCCGTACAGGGGGCTACGGAGACCCAGTACTTC.

This clonotype appeared many times. The J gene is TRBJ2-7, the V gene TRBV12-3 or TRBV12-4, with D perhaps TRBD1 or TRBD2 (6 bases each). The CDR3 sequence is 13 residues long. Between the trimmed V and J ends, which lost 4 bases and 6 bases, there was a span of 13 bases. The CDR3, as DNA: TGTGCCAGCAGTTATAGGGGGGCTGGCGAGCAGTACTTC. It encodes CASSYRGAGEQYF.

This clonotype showed up just a few times. The CDR3 coding sequence is TGTGCCACCAGCCCCAGGGGGGACACTGAAGCTTTCTTT. Translation gives CATSPRGDTEAFF. The chain employs TRBV15 and TRBJ1-1, with 7 bases fitting TRBD1. This CDR3 is built from 13 residues. Germline V gives CDR1 LNHNV, CDR2 YYDKDF (reference sequence). Trimming removed 5 bases from V and 3 bases from J; junction bases left unmatched: 3. Supplemented by reference TRBV15 and TRBJ1-1, the full variable domain reads DAMVIQNPRYQVTQFGKPVTLSCSQTLNHNVMYWYQQKSSQAPKLLFHYYDKDFNNEADTPDNFQSRRPNTSFCFLDIRSPGLGDTAMYLCATSPRGDTEAFFGQGTRLTVV.

The rearrangement uses TRBV7-9 and TRBJ1-1; weak D call: TRBD1 (5 bases). The V end was cut by 5 bases, the J end by 4 bases, with 17 bases between. This CDR3 has 15 amino acids. Germline CDR1 reads SEHNR; CDR2 reads FQNEAQ (reference sequence). The CDR3 nucleotides read TGTGCCAGCAGCCGATCAAGGGGATCGGGCACTGAAGCTTTCTTT. Protein sequence: CASSRSRGSGTEAFF.

The sample holds a few counts of this clonotype. The rearrangement joins TRBV12-3 or TRBV12-4 to TRBJ2-2; the D is unclear. V shed 1 base and J shed 4 bases, with 7 bases lying between them. The CDR3 contains 14 residues. The CDR3 loop is CASSLGWATGELFF. In DNA, the CDR3 is TGTGCCAGCAGTTTAGGGTGGGCCACCGGGGAGCTGTTTTTT.

V is TRBV29-1 and J is TRBJ2-2; D might be TRBD1 or TRBD2, each matching 6 bases. V lost 5 bases to trimming and J lost 0 bases, with 13 bases between them. Germline values: CDR1 SQVTM, CDR2 ANQGSEA. This CDR3 spans 15 amino acids. In nucleotides, the CDR3 is TGCAGCGTTTGGGTCGGGGGCGCGAACACCGGGGAGCTGTTTTTT. It specifies CSVWVGGANTGELFF.

This clonotype was seen ten or more times. The chain has TRBV2 and TRBJ2-1; D might be TRBD2 (6 bases). This CDR3 has 17 amino acids. Germline V gene lookup returns CDR1 SNHLY and CDR2 FYNNEI. The V gene lost 3 bases and the J gene lost 7 bases, with 22 bases spanning the gap. The CDR3 DNA follows: TGTGCCAGCAGTGACGGCGGAAGGAGGGGTGGGTCAAATGAGCAGTTCTTC. As protein: CASSDGGRRGGSNEQFF.

The DNA of the CDR3 is TGCGCCAGCAGCTGGATAGCGGGAGCTTCAGATACGCAGTATTTT. Its translation is CASSWIAGASDTQYF. The chain is built from TRBV5-1 and TRBJ2-3; TRBD2 matches 9 bases. The V segment lost 3 bases and the J segment 4 bases; nucleotides outside the gene matches: 6. The CDR3 covers 15 residues. CDR1 is SGHRS, CDR2 YFSETQ, per germline.

The chain is built from TRBV29-1 and TRBJ2-7, with D tentatively TRBD1 or TRBD2 (5 bases each). This CDR3 spans 14 amino acids. The V and J ends lost 4 bases and 2 bases respectively, with 15 bases between them. Germline lookup yields CDR1 SQVTM and CDR2 ANQGSEA. This CDR3 is CSVVRWDGAYEQYF. The CDR3 coding sequence is TGCAGCGTTGTAAGGTGGGACGGGGCCTACGAGCAGTACTTC.

This clonotype was detected ten times or more. This chain links TRBV4-2 with TRBJ2-3; 7 bases match TRBD2. The CDR3 contains 14 residues. V shed 4 bases, J shed 1 base, and the junction held 2 bases outside the gene matches. Germline V gives CDR1 LGHNA, CDR2 YNFKEQ. The CDR3 coding sequence is TGTGCCAGCAGCCCGGGGAGGGGCACAGATACGCAGTATTTT. Its protein product is CASSPGRGTDTQYF.

As for this clonotype: Compared with germline, one end of the junction differs, possibly owing to a read error. The rearrangement links TRBV6-6 to TRBJ2-5, with 15 positions matching TRBD2. Germline lookup yields CDR1 MNHNY and CDR2 SVGAGI (reference sequence). The CDR3 is 12 residues long. CDR3 sequence reads: CASTGTSGGMSF. The CDR3 DNA reads as TGTGCCAGCACCGGGACTAGCGGGGGGATGAGCTTC.